This passage covers 5 T cell receptor beta chains from one sample sequenced in a study of blood T cell repertoires in COVID-19. Generated by immunoSEQ multiplex PCR, the TCRdb table keeps only in-frame clones and is missing some. The sample lists 250,000 to 350,000 clones, approximately 90% occurring once. The sequenced material came from peripheral blood. All receptors derive from a young man with acute or convalescent COVID-19.

A note on this clone: The germline gene is not matched at one end of the junction; a read error may be the cause. The CDR3 is CASSLDRSNEQFF. As DNA, the CDR3 is TGTGCCAGTAGTCTAGACAGAAGCAATGAGCAGTTCTTC. J is TRBJ2-1 and V is TRBV19, with TRBD1 as a possible D gene (5 bases). The CDR3 spans 13 residues. Germline CDR1 LNHDA, CDR2 SQIVND (reference sequence).

The gene calls are TRBV5-1 and TRBJ2-1; 11 positions match TRBD2. The CDR3 length is 15 residues. The germline gives CDR1 SGHRS, CDR2 YFSETQ. V gave up 6 bases and J gave up 6 bases; unmatched junction bases: 8. CDR3 sequence (DNA): TGCGCCAGCATCGGCCTAGCGGGAGGACCCAATGAGCAGTTCTTC. It codes for CASIGLAGGPNEQFF.

The V call is TRBV5-1, the J call TRBJ2-4; 12 nucleotides match TRBD2. J was trimmed by 11 bases and V by 1 base; bases with no gene match: 7. The CDR3 contains 15 residues. CDR1 and CDR2 from the germline V gene are SGHRS and YFSETQ. CDR3 in amino acids: CASSLLAGGPVVQYF. The DNA of the CDR3 is TGCGCCAGCAGCTTGCTAGCGGGGGGGCCGGTGGTTCAGTACTTC.

The rearrangement joins TRBV28 to TRBJ2-7, with 9 bases aligning to TRBD2. Unmatched junction bases numbered 23, after V lost 5 bases and J lost 3 bases. Per the germline V gene, CDR1 is MDHEN and CDR2 is SYDVKM. The CDR3 has 20 residues. CDR3 DNA: TGTGCCAGCAGTCACCCAACAGTCCCCTTTAGCGGGAGTGTCATCTACGAGCAGTACTTC. It translates to CASSHPTVPFSGSVIYEQYF.

The chain couples TRBV28 to TRBJ2-5, with TRBD1 as a possible D gene (5 bases). With 3 bases removed from V and 4 bases from J, the gap between germline ends came to 9 bases. The CDR3 runs to 13 residues. The germline V gene encodes CDR1 MDHEN and CDR2 SYDVKM. The CDR3 is CASSLGPGETQYF. The CDR3 DNA is TGTGCCAGCAGTTTGGGGCCAGGAGAGACCCAGTACTTC.